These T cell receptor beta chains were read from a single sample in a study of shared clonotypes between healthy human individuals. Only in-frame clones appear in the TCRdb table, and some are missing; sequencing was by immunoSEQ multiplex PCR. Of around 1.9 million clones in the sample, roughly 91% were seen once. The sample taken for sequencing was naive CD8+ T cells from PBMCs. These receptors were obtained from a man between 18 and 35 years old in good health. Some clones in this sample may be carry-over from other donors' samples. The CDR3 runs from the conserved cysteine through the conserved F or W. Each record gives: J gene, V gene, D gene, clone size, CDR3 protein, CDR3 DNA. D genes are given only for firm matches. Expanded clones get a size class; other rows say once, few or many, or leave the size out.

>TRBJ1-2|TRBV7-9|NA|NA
CASSLDVLPANYGYTF
TGTGCCAGCAGCTTAGATGTGCTCCCAGCTAACTATGGCTACACCTTC
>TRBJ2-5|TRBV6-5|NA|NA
CASSYSDGSQETQYF
TGTGCCAGCAGTTACTCGGACGGGAGCCAAGAGACCCAGTACTTC
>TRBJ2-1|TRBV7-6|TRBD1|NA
CASSLLGQGSGEQFF
TGTGCCAGCAGCTTGTTGGGACAGGGGTCGGGTGAGCAGTTCTTC
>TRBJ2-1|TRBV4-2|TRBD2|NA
CASSQGINLGLVSYNEQFF
TGTGCCAGCAGCCAGGGTATTAATTTAGGACTAGTCTCCTACAATGAGCAGTTCTTC
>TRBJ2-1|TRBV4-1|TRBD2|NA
CASSGLGPQFF
TGCGCCAGCAGCGGACTAGGCCCACAGTTCTTC
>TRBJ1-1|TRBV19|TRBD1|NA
CASSIVGRGGNTEAFF
TGTGCCAGTAGTATAGTCGGCAGGGGGGGAAACACTGAAGCTTTCTTT
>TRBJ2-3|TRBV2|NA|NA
CASSEALGTASTTDTQYF
TGTGCCAGCAGTGAAGCGTTAGGGACTGCAAGTACCACAGATACGCAGTATTTT
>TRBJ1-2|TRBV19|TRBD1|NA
CASSIPSDRGLSGYTF
TGTGCCAGTAGCATACCGTCGGACAGGGGGCTTAGTGGCTACACCTTC
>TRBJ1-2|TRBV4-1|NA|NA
CASSLQSSRADGYTF
TGCGCCAGCAGCCTCCAATCGAGCAGGGCCGATGGCTACACCTTC
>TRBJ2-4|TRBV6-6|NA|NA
CASSYSPTEGKNIQYF
TGTGCCAGCAGTTACTCACCCACAGAAGGCAAAAACATTCAGTACTTC
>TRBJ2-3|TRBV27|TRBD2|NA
CASGLAGLDTQYF
TGTGCCAGCGGGCTAGCGGGATTGGATACGCAGTATTTT
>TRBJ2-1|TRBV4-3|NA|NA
CASSQDLPGSSYNEQFF
TGCGCCAGCAGCCAAGATCTACCAGGGTCCAGCTACAATGAGCAGTTCTTC
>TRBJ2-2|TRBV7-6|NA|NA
CASSLVGRGPGELFF
TGTGCCAGCAGCTTAGTTGGCAGGGGACCCGGGGAGCTGTTTTTT
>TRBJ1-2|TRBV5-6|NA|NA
CASSTTRDPLYGYTF
TGTGCCAGCAGCACGACCAGGGACCCTCTCTATGGCTACACCTTC
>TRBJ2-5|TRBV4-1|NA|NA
CASSQDGEETQYF
TGCGCCAGCAGCCAAGACGGCGAAGAGACCCAGTACTTC
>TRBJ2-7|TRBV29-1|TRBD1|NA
CSARTGVEQYF
TGCAGCGCCCGGACAGGGGTCGAGCAGTACTTC
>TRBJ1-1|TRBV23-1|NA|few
CASSLVGENTEAFF
TGCGCCAGCAGTCTAGTAGGGGAGAACACTGAAGCTTTCTTT
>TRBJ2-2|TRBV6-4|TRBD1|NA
CASGGTGETGELFF
TGTGCCAGCGGAGGGACAGGGGAGACCGGGGAGCTGTTTTTT
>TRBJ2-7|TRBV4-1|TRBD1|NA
CASGRTGTGIYEQYF
TGCGCCAGCGGACGTACCGGGACAGGGATTTACGAGCAGTACTTC
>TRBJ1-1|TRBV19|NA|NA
CASIGRGGTEAFF
TGTGCCAGTATAGGCAGGGGCGGCACTGAAGCTTTCTTT
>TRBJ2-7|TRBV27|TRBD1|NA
CASSLGSGQGATEQYF
TGTGCCAGCAGTTTAGGATCGGGACAGGGGGCCACTGAGCAGTACTTC
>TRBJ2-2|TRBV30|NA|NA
CASEGGGELFF
TGTGCCTCAGAGGGTGGCGGGGAGCTGTTTTTT
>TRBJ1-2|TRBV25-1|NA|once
CASSDLRQTMPGYGYTF
TGTGCCAGCAGTGATCTAAGACAGACGATGCCAGGCTATGGCTACACCTTC
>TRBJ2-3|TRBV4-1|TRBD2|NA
CASRWTSGPYEGDTQYF
TGCGCCAGCAGGTGGACTAGCGGGCCATATGAGGGAGATACGCAGTATTTT
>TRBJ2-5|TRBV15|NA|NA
CATSRGRGLAETQYF
TGTGCCACCAGCAGAGGAAGGGGTCTGGCGGAGACCCAGTACTTC
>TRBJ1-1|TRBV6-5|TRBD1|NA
CASSYTGTGGTEAFF
TGTGCCAGCAGTTACACCGGGACAGGGGGGACTGAAGCTTTCTTT
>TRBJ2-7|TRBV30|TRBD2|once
CAWSVRLAGVNDEQYF
TGTGCCTGGAGTGTACGACTAGCGGGAGTAAACGACGAGCAGTACTTC
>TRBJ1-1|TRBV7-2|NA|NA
CASSLVGRGQEAFF
TGTGCCAGCAGCTTAGTGGGGCGGGGACAAGAAGCTTTCTTT
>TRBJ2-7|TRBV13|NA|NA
CASSPGRMRLNEQYF
TGTGCCAGCAGCCCAGGACGGATGAGACTCAACGAGCAGTACTTC
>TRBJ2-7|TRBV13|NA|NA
CASSSRGLYEQYF
TGTGCCAGCAGCTCCCGGGGCCTCTACGAGCAGTACTTC
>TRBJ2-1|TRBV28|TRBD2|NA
CASSLSSRGLAGNEQFF
TGTGCCAGCAGTTTAAGTTCCCGGGGACTAGCGGGAAATGAGCAGTTCTTC
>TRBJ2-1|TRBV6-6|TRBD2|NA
CASSRLAGGEGQFF
TGTGCCAGCAGCAGACTAGCGGGAGGAGAGGGGCAGTTCTTC
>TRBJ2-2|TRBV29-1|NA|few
CSVKQGVGELFF
TGCAGCGTTAAACAGGGAGTTGGGGAGCTGTTTTTT
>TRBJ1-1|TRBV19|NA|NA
CASRSGTEAFF
TGTGCCAGTAGGTCCGGGACTGAAGCTTTCTTT
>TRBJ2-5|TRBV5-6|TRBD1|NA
CASSKDRTPQETQYF
TGTGCCAGCAGCAAGGACAGGACACCACAAGAGACCCAGTACTTC
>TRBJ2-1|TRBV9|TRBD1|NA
CASSGRDREYYNEQFF
TGTGCCAGCAGCGGCCGAGACAGGGAGTACTACAATGAGCAGTTCTTC
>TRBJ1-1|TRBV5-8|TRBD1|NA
CASSLIRDRGQLNTEAFF
TGTGCCAGCAGCTTGATTCGGGACAGGGGGCAGCTGAACACTGAAGCTTTCTTT
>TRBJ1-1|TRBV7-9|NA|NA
CASSLGQNEAFF
TGTGCCAGCAGCTTAGGACAGAATGAAGCTTTCTTT
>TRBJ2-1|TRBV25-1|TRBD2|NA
CASSFPLAGGANEQFF
TGTGCCAGCAGTTTCCCCCTAGCGGGAGGGGCCAATGAGCAGTTCTTC
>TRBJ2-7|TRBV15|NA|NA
CATSRENYREISYEQYF
TGTGCCACCAGCAGAGAGAACTACCGGGAAATCTCCTACGAGCAGTACTTC
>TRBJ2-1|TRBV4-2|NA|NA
CASSQGGGKKEQFF
TGTGCCAGCAGCCAGGGAGGGGGGAAAAAGGAGCAGTTCTTC